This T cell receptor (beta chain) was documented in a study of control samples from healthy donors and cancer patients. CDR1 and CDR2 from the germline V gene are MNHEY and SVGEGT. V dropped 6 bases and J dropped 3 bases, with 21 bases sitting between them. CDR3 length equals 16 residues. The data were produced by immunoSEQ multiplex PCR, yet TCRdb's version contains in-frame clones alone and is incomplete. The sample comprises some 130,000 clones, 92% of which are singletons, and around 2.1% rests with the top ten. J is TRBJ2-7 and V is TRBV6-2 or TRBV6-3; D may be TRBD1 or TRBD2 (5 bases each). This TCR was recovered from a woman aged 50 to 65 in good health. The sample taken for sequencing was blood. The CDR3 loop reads CASSPTGADSGYEQYF. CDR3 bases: TGTGCCAGCAGCCCCACCGGGGCGGATAGTGGCTACGAGCAGTACTTC.